These 12 T cell receptor beta chains share one sample of origin, sequenced in a study of shared clonotypes between healthy human individuals. Profiling relied on immunoSEQ multiplex PCR, and the TCRdb table lists in-frame clones only, not all of them. The repertoire holds 550,000 to 600,000 clones, around 81% seen once, with about 12% in the top ten. The source material was PBMCs. The source is a woman aged 35 to 49 in good health. Some clones in this sample may be carry-over from other donors' samples.

The V call is TRBV10-3, the J call TRBJ2-1; no reliable D call. Trimming pared 6 bases from V and 0 bases from J, leaving 6 bases between. Per the germline V gene, CDR1 is ENHRY and CDR2 is SYGVKD. This CDR3 has 13 amino acids. CDR3 region: CAISLTSYNEQFF. As DNA, the CDR3 is TGTGCCATCAGCCTCACCTCCTACAATGAGCAGTTCTTC.

This clone was counted a few times. The chain carries TRBV7-2 and TRBJ2-7; a weak D match, TRBD2 (5 bases). CDR3 length: 16 amino acids. Germline V lookup: CDR1 SGHTA, CDR2 FQGNSA. V lost 5 bases and J 0 bases, leaving 17 bases between the germline ends. CDR3 amino acids: CASSRKTGSISYEQYF. The CDR3 region has the DNA TGTGCCAGCAGCCGTAAGACGGGGTCTATCTCCTACGAGCAGTACTTC. Variable domain in full (rest from reference TRBV7-2 and TRBJ2-7): GAGVSQSPSNKVTEKGKDVELRCDPISGHTALYWYRQSLGQGLEFLIYFQGNSAPDKSGLPSDRFSAERTGGSVSTLTIQRTQQEDSAVYLCASSRKTGSISYEQYFGPGTRLTVT.

The chain combines TRBV7-6 with TRBJ2-5; D is undetermined. V dropped 3 bases and J dropped 5 bases, with 13 bases sitting between them. The germline gives CDR1 SGHVS, CDR2 FNYEAQ. CDR3 length: 14 residues. CDR3 sequence: CASSFPSPQETQYF. The CDR3 nucleotides read TGTGCCAGCAGCTTCCCCTCCCCGCAGGAGACCCAGTACTTC. The variable domain in full, with the rest retrieved from reference TRBV7-6 and TRBJ2-5, is GAGVSQSPRYKVTKRGQDVALRCDPISGHVSLYWYRQALGQGPEFLTYFNYEAQQDKSGLPNDRFSAERPEGSISTLTIQRTEQRDSAMYRCASSFPSPQETQYFGPGTRLLVL.

V gene TRBV11-2 combines with J gene TRBJ2-3; weak D call: TRBD1 (6 bases). The germline V and J ends were trimmed by 2 bases and 4 bases, with 13 bases remaining between them. There are 15 residues in the CDR3. Germline lookup yields CDR1 SGHAT and CDR2 FQNNGV. CDR3 amino acids: CASSLRHRVPDTQYF. In nucleotides, the CDR3 is TGTGCCAGCAGCTTACGTCACAGGGTTCCAGATACGCAGTATTTT.

This clone was detected a few times. The chain is built from TRBV30 and TRBJ1-1; D is uncertain. The CDR3 is 13 amino acids. V was shortened by 0 bases and J by 3 bases, with 8 bases between the two germline ends. The germline CDR1 and CDR2 sequences are GTSNPN and SVGIG (reference sequence). The CDR3 region has the DNA TGTGCCTGGAGTGTTCAGGACGACACTGAAGCTTTCTTT. Its translation: CAWSVQDDTEAFF.

The rearrangement joins TRBV5-4 to TRBJ2-3; 9 bases agree with TRBD2. The trim removed 0 bases at V and 1 base at J, leaving 3 bases unmatched. CDR3 length: 16 amino acids. Germline V lookup: CDR1 SGHNT, CDR2 YYREEE (reference sequence). This chain's CDR3 is CASSLELAGGTDTQYF. CDR3 sequence (DNA): TGTGCCAGCAGCTTGGAGTTAGCGGGAGGCACAGATACGCAGTATTTT.

This clone occurred many times. Different DNA sequences within this sample yield the same CDR3. The chain carries TRBV2 and TRBJ1-4; D might be TRBD1 (5 bases). Trimming took off 3 bases at V and 1 base at J, with 12 bases between the two ends. CDR1 is SNHLY, CDR2 FYNNEI, per germline. This CDR3 is built from 16 residues. The CDR3 DNA reads as TGTGCCAGCAGTGAGTCCGGGGCGCGAACTAATGAAAAACTGTTTTTT. Translation gives CASSESGARTNEKLFF.

This clone was counted once. The chain carries TRBV5-1 and TRBJ2-1, with D hard to call. V was clipped by 0 bases and J by 4 bases, with 14 bases between them. The CDR3 runs 16 residues. Germline V CDR1 and CDR2: SGHRS, YFSETQ. For the CDR3, the DNA is TGCGCCAGCAGCTTGGAATGGGGTAGTGGTTACAATGAGCAGTTCTTC. Amino acids: CASSLEWGSGYNEQFF.

The chain joins TRBV7-2 to TRBJ2-1; TRBD2 matches at 8 bases. The germline CDR1 and CDR2 sequences are SGHTA and FQGNSA. The CDR3 is 14 residues long. V lost 3 bases, J lost 6 bases, and 4 bases stayed unmatched. Written as DNA, the CDR3 is TGTGCCAGCAGCTTTCCAGCGGGAGTCAATGAGCAGTTCTTC. It is translated as CASSFPAGVNEQFF.

The rearrangement links TRBV5-4 to TRBJ2-3; 9 bases are a match to TRBD2. V shed 0 bases, J shed 4 bases, and the junction held 6 bases outside the gene matches. Germline assignment: CDR1 SGHNT and CDR2 YYREEE (reference sequence). CDR3 size: 16 residues. The CDR3 coding sequence is TGTGCCAGCAGCTTGGGGGCTAGCGGGACTCCAGATACGCAGTATTTT. This translates into CASSLGASGTPDTQYF.

The V and J genes are TRBV30 and TRBJ2-6; the D gene is possibly TRBD2 (5 bases). CDR1 and CDR2 (germline): GTSNPN, SVGIG (reference sequence). Trimming shortened V by 1 base and J by 5 bases, and 9 bases separated the two germline ends. The CDR3 sequence is 14 residues long. As DNA, the CDR3 is TGTGCCTGGAGTGAGCTAGCCTGGGCCAACGTCCTGACTTTC. It yields the protein CAWSELAWANVLTF.

The chain's CDR3 is CASKVRGTEAFF. For the CDR3, the DNA is TGTGCCAGCAAGGTCAGGGGGACTGAAGCTTTCTTT. The chain uses TRBV2 and TRBJ1-1, with TRBD1 identical over 7 bases. This CDR3 spans 12 amino acids. Per germline, CDR1 SNHLY and CDR2 FYNNEI. The J segment lost 5 bases and the V segment lost 7 bases, leaving 4 bases of the junction unmatched.